This entry features one T cell receptor beta chain sequence. Its specificity is not known. The source of the sample is a study of a mutant IDH1 vaccine in newly diagnosed glioma. Study-wide background: Vaccine administration was initiated 4-6 weeks following radiotherapy alone, or with temozolomide cycles. Study findings and constraints: Shifts in the top peripheral T cell clonotypes seemed unrelated to pseudoprogression.

Here immunoSEQ multiplex PCR was the method, and the copy in TCRdb shows in-frame clones only, minus some. The repertoire holds around 40,000 clones, with 84% as singletons. The sample's time point: week 11, during vaccination. One vaccine dose held 300 ug of mutant IDH1 20-mer peptide and came with topical imiquimod. This TCR was sampled from a man in his forties with glioma. Source: PBMCs, taken from a glioma patient whose treatment included an IDH1 peptide vaccine.

In DNA, the CDR3 is TGTGCCAGCAGATCCTCGGATACGCAGTATTTT. Protein product: CASRSSDTQYF. The J gene is TRBJ2-3, the V gene TRBV6-5, with D hard to call. The CDR3 is 11 amino acids. The germline V gene encodes CDR1 MNHEY and CDR2 SVGAGI. V was clipped by 6 bases and J by 6 bases, with 7 bases between them.